This passage covers 27 T cell receptor beta chains from one sample sequenced in a study of tissue T cells after allogeneic stem cell transplantation (dated by TCRdb to between 2021 and 2022). Receptor libraries were prepared by the immunoSEQ multiplex PCR assay. Not all clones reach the TCRdb copy of this immuneACCESS table, which keeps in-frame sequences only. Checked studies attribute under half of the gap to unresolved V genes and leave the rest unexplained. This sample holds tens of thousands of clones; roughly 70% were observed only once. The ten largest clonotypes hold approximately 8% of the sample. Taken with the paper, the label for time point translates to: human tissue collected at research (rapid) autopsy. Specimen: tissue from the ileum, collected at autopsy. The origin of the receptors is a female donor of 60 years or more with lung cancer.

The chain has TRBV27 and TRBJ1-2, with D possibly TRBD1 on 5 matching bases. CDR3 length equals 14 residues. V was shortened by 5 bases and J by 4 bases, with 14 bases between the two germline ends. CDR1 MNHEY and CDR2 SMNVEV come from the germline V gene (reference sequence). CDR3 DNA sequence: TGTGCCAGCAGTCCCAGACAGAGGACCTATGGCTACACCTTC. This gives the protein CASSPRQRTYGYTF.

This chain uses TRBV5-4 with TRBJ2-3, with D perhaps matching TRBD1 (5 bases). From germline, CDR1 is SGHNT and CDR2 YYREEE (reference sequence). There are 15 residues in the CDR3. Trimming stripped 0 bases from V and 3 bases from J, with 11 bases between. This CDR3 is CASSLGSTGTDTQYF. The CDR3 region has the DNA TGTGCCAGCAGCTTGGGGAGCACAGGAACAGATACGCAGTATTTT.

This chain connects TRBV5-4 to TRBJ2-2, with D perhaps given as TRBD1 or TRBD2 (5 bases each). The length of the CDR3 is 16 residues. Germline V CDR1 and CDR2: SGHNT, YYREEE (reference sequence). Between the trimmed V and J ends, which lost 4 bases and 1 base, there was a span of 14 bases. CDR3 amino acids: CASSPPGTVNTGELFF. CDR3 DNA sequence: TGTGCCAGCAGCCCGCCCGGGACGGTGAACACCGGGGAGCTGTTTTTT.

This clone occurred once. CDR3 bases: TGTGCCAGCTCACCGCTAGCGGGAGAGGGGGAGCAGTTCTTC. Amino acids: CASSPLAGEGEQFF. This sequence joins TRBV18 and TRBJ2-1; 10 bases are shared with TRBD2. The CDR3 spans 14 residues. Germline V lookup: CDR1 KGHSH, CDR2 LQKENI. V lost 3 bases to trimming and J lost 10 bases; unmatched junction nucleotides: 6. The whole variable domain, remainder taken from reference TRBV18 and TRBJ2-1, is NAGVMQNPRHLVRRRGQEARLRCSPMKGHSHVYWYRQLPEEGLKFMVYLQKENIIDESGMPKERFSAEFPKEGPSILRIQQVVRGDSAAYFCASSPLAGEGEQFFGPGTRLTVL.

This chain links TRBV11-3 with TRBJ2-4; 10 nucleotides line up with TRBD1. The germline CDR1 and CDR2 sequences are SGHNT and YENEEA. V shed 1 base and J 8 bases; nucleotides not matched to a gene: 2. The CDR3 length is 14 residues. CDR3 amino acids: CASSLGQGADIQYF. CDR3 coding DNA: TGTGCCAGCAGCTTAGGACAGGGGGCCGACATTCAGTACTTC.

The rearrangement links TRBV2 to TRBJ2-6, with TRBD1 as a possible D gene (6 bases). CDR1 is SNHLY and CDR2 is FYNNEI in the germline V gene. Trimming stripped 7 bases from V and 0 bases from J, with 22 bases between. The CDR3 sequence is 19 residues long. CDR3 nucleotides: TGTGCCAGCAAAAGGGAGAGCCACAGGGTCCACTCTGGGGCCAACGTCCTGACTTTC. Amino acids: CASKRESHRVHSGANVLTF.

The chain employs TRBV12-3 or TRBV12-4 and TRBJ2-4, with 10 bases fitting TRBD1. CDR3 size: 13 residues. V shed 6 bases, J shed 8 bases, and the junction held 4 bases outside the gene matches. The CDR3: CASSRGQGDIQYF. CDR3 nucleotides: TGTGCCAGCAGCCGAGGACAGGGGGACATTCAGTACTTC.

V and J are TRBV4-1 and TRBJ2-4, with TRBD2 matching 7 bases. The CDR3 length is 16 residues. Germline CDR1 MGHRA, CDR2 YSYEKL. With 2 bases clipped from V and 8 bases from J, the junction kept 12 bases outside the gene matches. The CDR3: CASSQLRGRGGDIQYF. In DNA form, the CDR3 reads TGCGCCAGCAGCCAATTGCGGGGGAGAGGCGGGGACATTCAGTACTTC.

The chain uses TRBV7-6 and TRBJ2-1, with D possibly matching TRBD2 (5 bases). Trimming took off 0 bases at V and 7 bases at J, with 16 bases between the two ends. The CDR3 consists of 16 residues. In germline, CDR1 is SGHVS, CDR2 FNYEAQ. CDR3 loop: CASSLAVFRGPNEQFF. CDR3 DNA sequence: TGTGCCAGCAGCTTAGCGGTGTTTCGCGGGCCGAATGAGCAGTTCTTC. The full variable domain, in which reference TRBV7-6 and TRBJ2-1 provide the parts outside the CDR3, is GAGVSQSPRYKVTKRGQDVALRCDPISGHVSLYWYRQALGQGPEFLTYFNYEAQQDKSGLPNDRFSAERPEGSISTLTIQRTEQRDSAMYRCASSLAVFRGPNEQFFGPGTRLTVL.

The chain uses TRBV2 and TRBJ1-2; D is perhaps TRBD1 (6 bases). Per the germline V gene, CDR1 is SNHLY and CDR2 is FYNNEI. V lost 4 bases, J lost 9 bases, and 21 bases lay in between. The CDR3 consists of 15 residues. This CDR3 is CASSATSGTLYSYTF. The CDR3 bases are TGTGCCAGCAGTGCCACCTCCGGGACACTGTATAGCTACACCTTC.

This clone showed up just a few times. The chain combines TRBV9 with TRBJ2-5; D is possibly TRBD1 or TRBD2 (5 bases each). This CDR3 has 15 amino acids. V lost 2 bases and J lost 5, with 16 bases in between. Germline CDR1 SGDLS, CDR2 YYNGEE. The DNA for the CDR3 is TGTGCCAGCAGCGTCGATAGTGGGGGTTGGGAGACCCAGTACTTC. Encoded protein: CASSVDSGGWETQYF.

This clone was observed a few times. The genes are TRBV14 and TRBJ2-1; possibly TRBD2 for D (6 bases). The CDR3 totals 13 residues. Germline V gene sequence: CDR1 SGHDN, CDR2 FVKESK. V was shortened by 3 bases and J by 16 bases, with 19 bases between the two germline ends. The CDR3 spells CASSQVRAGGLFF. Written as DNA, the CDR3 is TGTGCCAGCAGCCAGGTTCGGGCAGGAGGGCTATTCTTC. The full variable domain, rest sourced from reference TRBV14 and TRBJ2-1, is EAGVTQFPSHSVIEKGQTVTLRCDPISGHDNLYWYRRVMGKEIKFLLHFVKESKQDESGMPNNRFLAERTGGTYSTLKVQPAELEDSGVYFCASSQVRAGGLFFGPGTRLTVL.

This CDR3 is CAKAIGQVDTEAFF. Here the CDR3 DNA reads TGTGCCAAGGCGATAGGACAGGTGGACACTGAAGCTTTCTTT. The chain links TRBV19 to TRBJ1-1; 7 nucleotides match TRBD1. The CDR3 extends over 14 amino acids. The germline V gene encodes CDR1 LNHDA and CDR2 SQIVND (reference sequence). V was pared by 10 bases and J by 3 bases, with 11 bases of the junction left unmatched.

This chain links TRBV11-3 with TRBJ1-6, with a weak D call TRBD1 (6 bases). CDR1 is SGHNT and CDR2 is YENEEA in the germline V gene. Trimming removed 5 bases from V and 5 bases from J, with 10 bases in between. The CDR3 sequence is 14 residues long. The CDR3 loop is CASSGGRNNSPLHF. CDR3 bases: TGTGCCAGCAGCGGGGGCAGAAATAATTCACCCCTCCACTTT.

This rearrangement joins TRBV15 to TRBJ1-5; D is unresolved. This CDR3 has 14 residues. CDR1 and CDR2 from the germline V gene are LNHNV and YYDKDF (reference sequence). Trimming took off 4 bases at V and 4 bases at J, with 11 bases between the two ends. CDR3: CATSKRRTNQPQHF. The CDR3 nucleotides are TGTGCCACCAGCAAGCGGCGGACTAATCAGCCCCAGCATTTT.

V gene TRBV2 combines with J gene TRBJ1-5; D is unclear. CDR1 SNHLY and CDR2 FYNNEI come from the germline V gene. The CDR3 consists of 15 residues. Trimming pared 11 bases from V and 2 bases from J, leaving 19 bases between. The CDR3 region is CASRPGFEGNQPQHF. In nucleotides, the CDR3 is TGTGCCTCGAGACCGGGGTTCGAGGGCAATCAGCCCCAGCATTTT.

This chain joins TRBV6-5 and TRBJ2-6, with a possible D match to TRBD2 (5 bases). From germline, CDR1 is MNHEY and CDR2 SVGAGI. This CDR3 contains 14 residues. Trimming left V 8 bases short and J 1 base short, with 9 bases between. CDR3 loop: CASEEGSGANVLTF. CDR3 bases: TGTGCCAGCGAAGAGGGATCTGGGGCCAACGTCCTGACTTTC.

CDR3 residues: CASRSGTDLSEAFF. As DNA, the CDR3 is TGTGCCAGCAGGTCCGGGACAGACCTTTCTGAAGCTTTCTTT. V usage is TRBV6-5 and J usage is TRBJ1-1; 7 bases match TRBD1. The CDR3 is 14 residues long. V lost 6 bases to trimming and J lost 6 bases; unmatched junction nucleotides: 10. Germline V gene sequence: CDR1 MNHEY, CDR2 SVGAGI.

The chain recombines TRBV6-1 with TRBJ2-2, with D hard to call. The germline gives CDR1 MNHNS, CDR2 SASEGT. The CDR3 is 16 amino acids. V lost 1 base to trimming and J lost 2 bases, with 11 bases between them. This chain's CDR3 is CASSEGPFGNTGELFF. In DNA form, the CDR3 reads TGTGCCAGCAGTGAAGGTCCGTTCGGAAACACCGGGGAGCTGTTTTTT.

The rearrangement links TRBV5-1 to TRBJ1-2; 7 nucleotides align to TRBD1. The CDR3 has 12 residues. After removal of 2 bases from V and 7 bases from J, the junction contained 2 bases not matched to a gene. The germline CDR1 and CDR2 sequences are SGHRS and YFSETQ. The CDR3 DNA sequence: TGCGCCAGCAGCTTACAGGGGTCTGGCTACACCTTC. The encoded protein is CASSLQGSGYTF.

Judged by abundance, this clone is medium-sized. The chain combines TRBV27 with TRBJ2-3; 7 bases fit TRBD2. The trim removed 7 bases at V and 1 base at J, leaving 5 bases unmatched. Germline V CDR1 and CDR2: MNHEY, SMNVEV (reference sequence). CDR3 length equals 14 residues. CDR3 in DNA: TGTGCCAGCACTTACAGCGGGGGCACAGATACGCAGTATTTT. This sequence encodes CASTYSGGTDTQYF.

The chain links TRBV11-3 to TRBJ2-1, with TRBD1 matching 7 bases. The CDR3 totals 13 residues. Germline-derived CDR1 and CDR2 are SGHNT and YENEEA. With V trimmed by 5 bases and J by 7 bases, 5 bases remained unmatched. Here the CDR3 DNA reads TGTGCCAGCAGCGGTACAGGGGTGAATGAGCAGTTCTTC. Residues: CASSGTGVNEQFF.

J is TRBJ2-7 and V is TRBV5-4; TRBD2 matches 8 bases. Germline-derived CDR1 and CDR2 are SGHNT and YYREEE (reference sequence). V shed 0 bases and J 6 bases; nucleotides not matched to a gene: 5. The CDR3 is 14 residues long. In DNA, the CDR3 is TGTGCCAGCAGCTTGGGGGGGCGGGAGGTCGAGCAGTACTTC. Protein sequence: CASSLGGREVEQYF.

In this sample, this clone is medium-sized. The rearrangement uses TRBV6-6 and TRBJ1-2; possible D gene TRBD1, 5 bases. The CDR3 runs 16 residues. The germline V and J ends were trimmed by 1 base and 3 bases, with 15 bases remaining between them. The germline gives CDR1 MNHNY, CDR2 SVGAGI (reference sequence). The CDR3: CASSYFPGHGYYGYTF. The CDR3 coding sequence is TGTGCCAGCAGTTACTTCCCCGGACACGGGTACTATGGCTACACCTTC.

The chain is built from TRBV18 and TRBJ1-1, with D possibly matching TRBD1 (5 bases). The V gene lost 4 bases and the J gene lost 6 bases, with 24 bases spanning the gap. The CDR3 totals 17 residues. Germline values: CDR1 KGHSH, CDR2 LQKENI. CDR3 region: CASSLSGPGGRIAEAFF. Written as DNA, the CDR3 is TGTGCCAGCTCACTATCCGGTCCGGGGGGTCGCATCGCTGAAGCTTTCTTT. Filled out from reference TRBV18 and TRBJ1-1, the complete variable domain reads NAGVMQNPRHLVRRRGQEARLRCSPMKGHSHVYWYRQLPEEGLKFMVYLQKENIIDESGMPKERFSAEFPKEGPSILRIQQVVRGDSAAYFCASSLSGPGGRIAEAFFGQGTRLTVV.

The genes are TRBV19 and TRBJ2-3; 8 positions agree with TRBD2. The CDR3 loop spans 15 amino acids. With 5 bases clipped from V and 5 bases from J, the junction kept 9 bases outside the gene matches. Germline lookup yields CDR1 LNHDA and CDR2 SQIVND (reference sequence). The CDR3 loop is CASSYRGGGRDTQYF. The CDR3 DNA follows: TGTGCCAGTAGTTACCGGGGCGGGGGGAGAGATACGCAGTATTTT.

V is TRBV5-1 and J is TRBJ1-1; D not certain. Trimming removed 1 base at V and 1 base at J, with 8 bases between. CDR1 is SGHRS, CDR2 YFSETQ, per germline. CDR3 length equals 14 residues. The CDR3 spells CASSLLAPNTEAFF. As DNA, the CDR3 is TGCGCCAGCAGCTTGCTGGCCCCGAACACTGAAGCTTTCTTT. Combining the CDR3 with reference TRBV5-1 and TRBJ1-1 gives the whole variable domain KAGVTQTPRYLIKTRGQQVTLSCSPISGHRSVSWYQQTPGQGLQFLFEYFSETQRNKGNFPGRFSGRQFSNSRSEMNVSTLELGDSALYLCASSLLAPNTEAFFGQGTRLTVV.